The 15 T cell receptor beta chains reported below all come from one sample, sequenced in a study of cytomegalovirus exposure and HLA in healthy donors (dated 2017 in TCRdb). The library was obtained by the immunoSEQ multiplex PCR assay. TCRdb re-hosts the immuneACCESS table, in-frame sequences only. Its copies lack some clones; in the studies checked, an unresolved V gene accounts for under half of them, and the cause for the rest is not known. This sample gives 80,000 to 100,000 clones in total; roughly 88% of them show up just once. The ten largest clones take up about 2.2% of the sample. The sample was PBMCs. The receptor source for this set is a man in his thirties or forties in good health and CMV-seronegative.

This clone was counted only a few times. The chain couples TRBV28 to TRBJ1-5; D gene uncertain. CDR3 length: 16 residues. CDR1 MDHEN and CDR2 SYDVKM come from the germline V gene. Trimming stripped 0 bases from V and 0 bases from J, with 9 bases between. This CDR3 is CASSLWAPNSNQPQHF. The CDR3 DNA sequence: TGTGCCAGCAGTTTATGGGCCCCCAATAGCAATCAGCCCCAGCATTTT.

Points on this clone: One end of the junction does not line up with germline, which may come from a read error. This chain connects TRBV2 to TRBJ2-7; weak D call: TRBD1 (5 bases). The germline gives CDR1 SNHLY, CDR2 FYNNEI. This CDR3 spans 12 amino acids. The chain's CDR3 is CASSEAGPVPVF. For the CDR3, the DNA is TGTGCCAGCAGTGAAGCGGGGCCCGTACCGGTCTTC.

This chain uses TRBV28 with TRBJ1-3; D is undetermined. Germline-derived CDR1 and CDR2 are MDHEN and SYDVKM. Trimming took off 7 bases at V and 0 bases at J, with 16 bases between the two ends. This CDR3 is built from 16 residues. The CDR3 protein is CASNGSRPRSGNTIYF. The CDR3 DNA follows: TGTGCCAGCAACGGATCGAGGCCCCGCTCTGGAAACACCATATATTTT.

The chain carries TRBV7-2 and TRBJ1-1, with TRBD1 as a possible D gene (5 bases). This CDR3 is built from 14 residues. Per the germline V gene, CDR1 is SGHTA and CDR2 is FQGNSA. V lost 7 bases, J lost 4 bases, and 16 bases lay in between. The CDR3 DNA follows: TGTGCCAGCATGATAGGAGGGAGGGGCACTGAAGCTTTCTTT. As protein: CASMIGGRGTEAFF.

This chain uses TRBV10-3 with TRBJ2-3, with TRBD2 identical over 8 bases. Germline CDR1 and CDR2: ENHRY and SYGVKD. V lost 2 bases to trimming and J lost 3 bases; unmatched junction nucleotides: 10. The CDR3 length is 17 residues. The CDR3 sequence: CAISEGIAGSWTDTQYF. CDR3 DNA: TGTGCCATCAGTGAGGGAATAGCGGGATCGTGGACAGATACGCAGTATTTT.

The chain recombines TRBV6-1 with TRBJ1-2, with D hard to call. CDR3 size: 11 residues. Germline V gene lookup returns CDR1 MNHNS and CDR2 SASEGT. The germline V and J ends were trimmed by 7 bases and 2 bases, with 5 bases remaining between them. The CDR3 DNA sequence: TGTGCCAGCACTTCGAACTATGGCTACACCTTC. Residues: CASTSNYGYTF.

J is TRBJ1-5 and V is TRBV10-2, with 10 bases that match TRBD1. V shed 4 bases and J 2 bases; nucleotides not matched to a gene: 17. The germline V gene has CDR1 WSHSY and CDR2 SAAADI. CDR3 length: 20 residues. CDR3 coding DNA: TGCGCCAGCAGTGGAATGCGGGACAGGGGCCCTCCGGGAGGCAATCAGCCCCAGCATTTT. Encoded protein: CASSGMRDRGPPGGNQPQHF.

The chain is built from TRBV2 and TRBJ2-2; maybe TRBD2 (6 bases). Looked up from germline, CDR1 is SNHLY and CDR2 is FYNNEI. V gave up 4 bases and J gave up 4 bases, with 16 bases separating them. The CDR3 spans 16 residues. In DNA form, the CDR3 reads TGTGCCAGCAGTGTCACCCCCGGGGGAGGCACCGGGGAGCTGTTTTTT. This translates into CASSVTPGGGTGELFF.

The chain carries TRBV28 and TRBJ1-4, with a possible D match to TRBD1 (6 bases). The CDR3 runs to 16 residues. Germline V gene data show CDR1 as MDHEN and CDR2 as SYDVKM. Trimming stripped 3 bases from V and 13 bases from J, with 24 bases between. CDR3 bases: TGTGCCAGCAGTTTCAGCATTGTGCCAACGGGACAAAGACTGTTTTTT. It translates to CASSFSIVPTGQRLFF.

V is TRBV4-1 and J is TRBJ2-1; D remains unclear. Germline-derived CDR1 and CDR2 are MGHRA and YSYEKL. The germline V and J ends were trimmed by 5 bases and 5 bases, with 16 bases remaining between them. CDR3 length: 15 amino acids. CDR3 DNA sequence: TGCGCCAGCAGCAAACCTCTAGGATCCAACAATGAGCAGTTCTTC. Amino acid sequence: CASSKPLGSNNEQFF.

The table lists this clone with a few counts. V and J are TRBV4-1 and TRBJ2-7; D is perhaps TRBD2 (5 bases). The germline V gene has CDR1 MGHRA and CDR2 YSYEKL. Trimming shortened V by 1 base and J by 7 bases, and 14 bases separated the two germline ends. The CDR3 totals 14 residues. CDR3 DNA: TGCGCCAGCAGCCAAGCAGTTACGCGGAGGGAGCAGTACTTC. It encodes CASSQAVTRREQYF.

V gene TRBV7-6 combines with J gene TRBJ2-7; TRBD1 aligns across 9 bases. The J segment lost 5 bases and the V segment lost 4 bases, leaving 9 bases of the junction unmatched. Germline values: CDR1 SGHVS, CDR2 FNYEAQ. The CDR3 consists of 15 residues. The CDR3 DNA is TGTGCCAGCAGCTCGGACAGGGGCAAGTTGCACGAGCAGTACTTC. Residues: CASSSDRGKLHEQYF.

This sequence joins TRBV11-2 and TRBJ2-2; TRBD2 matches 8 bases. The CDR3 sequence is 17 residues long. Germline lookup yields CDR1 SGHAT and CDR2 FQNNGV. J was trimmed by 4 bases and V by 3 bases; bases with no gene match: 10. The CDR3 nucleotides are TGTGCCAGCAGCTTTTATACGGGAGGGCCGGGCACCGGGGAGCTGTTTTTT. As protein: CASSFYTGGPGTGELFF.

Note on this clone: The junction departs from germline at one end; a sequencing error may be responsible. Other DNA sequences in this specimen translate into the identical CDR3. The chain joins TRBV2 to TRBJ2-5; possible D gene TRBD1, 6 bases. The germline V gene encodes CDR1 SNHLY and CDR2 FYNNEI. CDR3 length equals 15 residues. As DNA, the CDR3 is TGCGCCAGCAGTGATCCGGGACAACCCCAAGAGACCCAGTACTTC. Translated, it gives CASSDPGQPQETQYF.

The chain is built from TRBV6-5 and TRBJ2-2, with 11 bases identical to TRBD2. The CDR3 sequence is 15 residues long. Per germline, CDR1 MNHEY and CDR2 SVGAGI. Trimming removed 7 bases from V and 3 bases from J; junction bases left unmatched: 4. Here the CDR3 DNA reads TGTGCCAGCAACCTAGCGGGGGGTTACACCGGGGAGCTGTTTTTT. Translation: CASNLAGGYTGELFF.